This passage covers 29 T cell receptor beta chains from one sample sequenced in a study of T-cell reconstitution after alpha-beta-depleted transplantation in children. A library of TCRbeta sequences, prepared with unique molecular identifiers, was generated. A single record per CDR3 protein comes from TCRdb applying MiXCR to the PCR reads. Here the sample spans approximately 240,000 distinct CDR3 sequences, about 9.5% being singletons. The sequencing here drew on PBMCs from the stem cell graft donor, taken from the stem cell graft. The receptor source for this set is a human donor who donated a stem cell graft to a child with acute lymphoblastic leukemia.

This clonotype has ten or more counts. The chain joins TRBV7-8 to TRBJ1-5; D gene unclear. This CDR3 contains 14 residues. Germline V gives CDR1 SGHVS, CDR2 FQNEAQ. Trimming pared 6 bases from V and 3 bases from J, leaving 12 bases between. The CDR3 DNA sequence: TGTGCCAGCAGTTCTGCCAGGTCCAATCAGCCCCAGCATTTT. Its protein product is CASSSARSNQPQHF.

With regard to this clonotype: Relative to the germline gene, one junction end is altered; a read error may explain this. The V and J genes are TRBV6-5 and TRBJ2-5; either TRBD1 or TRBD2 may fit D (5 bases each). The CDR3 runs 11 residues. Germline CDR1 and CDR2: MNHEY and SVGAGI. CDR3 loop: CASSEPGPPVF. The CDR3 DNA reads as TGTGCCAGCAGCGAACCGGGACCTCCTGTCTTC.

This clonotype showed up just a few times. This chain connects TRBV11-2 to TRBJ2-1; D gene unclear. This CDR3 comprises 13 residues. The germline V gene encodes CDR1 SGHAT and CDR2 FQNNGV. The V and J ends lost 6 bases and 4 bases respectively, with 10 bases between them. DNA for the CDR3: TGTGCCAGCAGTCAAACGGAGTACAATGAGCAGTTCTTC. Translation: CASSQTEYNEQFF.

In its sample, this clonotype was seen many times. The chain carries TRBV6-5 and TRBJ2-7, with TRBD2 matching 9 bases. The germline gives CDR1 MNHEY, CDR2 SVGAGI. CDR3 length equals 16 residues. With V trimmed by 7 bases and J by 6 bases, 16 bases remained unmatched. DNA of the CDR3: TGTGCCAGCACTTGGGACCCTAGCGGGGTGGTAGGCGAGCAGTACTTC. Its protein is CASTWDPSGVVGEQYF.

This clonotype was seen at least ten times. The chain uses TRBV5-6 and TRBJ2-1; 10 nucleotides agree with TRBD1. J gave up 6 bases and V 2 bases, and 11 bases lay outside the gene matches. This CDR3 is 17 amino acids long. CDR1 and CDR2 from the germline V gene are SGHDT and YYEEEE. CDR3 protein: CASSFPLGQGSFNEQFF. Written as DNA, the CDR3 is TGTGCCAGCAGCTTTCCTTTGGGACAGGGGTCTTTCAATGAGCAGTTCTTC.

For the CDR3, the DNA is TGCAGTGCTAGAGTAGCGGTCTTTCAGCCCCAGCATTTT. The encoded protein is CSARVAVFQPQHF. The rearrangement links TRBV20-1 to TRBJ1-5; D ambiguous. Trimming removed 1 base from V and 6 bases from J, with 10 bases in between. Per germline, CDR1 DFQATT and CDR2 SNEGSKA (reference sequence). This CDR3 has 13 residues.

This chain uses TRBV6-1 with TRBJ1-2; TRBD1 might be the D (5 bases). Germline assignment: CDR1 MNHNS and CDR2 SASEGT. The CDR3 length is 13 residues. The germline V and J ends were trimmed by 10 bases and 5 bases, with 17 bases remaining between them. The CDR3 DNA is TGTGCCATCGCCCTTGGGGCCCCTTATGGCTACACCTTC. It specifies CAIALGAPYGYTF.

V usage is TRBV10-3 and J usage is TRBJ1-1; no definite D call. The ends were cut back, 4 bases at V and 5 bases at J, with 11 bases in the middle. CDR3 length: 13 amino acids. Germline CDR1 is ENHRY and CDR2 is SYGVKD. CDR3 protein: CAISGTRDTEAFF. The CDR3 region has the DNA TGTGCCATCAGTGGAACACGGGATACTGAAGCTTTCTTT.

The chain combines TRBV27 with TRBJ2-3, with 15 nucleotides matching TRBD2. This CDR3 region has 18 residues. Germline V CDR1 and CDR2: MNHEY, SMNVEV (reference sequence). The trim removed 5 bases at V and 0 bases at J, leaving 6 bases unmatched. The CDR3 sequence is CASSRTSGGATSTDTQYF. CDR3 nucleotides: TGTGCCAGCAGTAGGACTAGCGGGGGGGCCACTAGCACAGATACGCAGTATTTT.

V is TRBV20-1 and J is TRBJ1-3; D gene ambiguous. The CDR3 consists of 14 residues. Germline loops: CDR1 DFQATT, CDR2 SNEGSKA (reference sequence). Trimming took off 5 bases at V and 0 bases at J, with 11 bases between the two ends. The chain's CDR3 is CSALEPNSGNTIYF. The CDR3 bases are TGCAGTGCTCTCGAGCCTAACTCTGGAAACACCATATATTTT.

A few counts support this clonotype. This chain links TRBV5-1 with TRBJ1-1; TRBD1 is a possible D gene (5 bases). Germline CDR1 and CDR2: SGHRS and YFSETQ. The V end was cut by 4 bases, the J end by 5 bases, with 12 bases between. The CDR3 sequence is 13 residues long. The CDR3 loop is CASSEQGETEAFF. As DNA, the CDR3 is TGCGCCAGCAGCGAGCAGGGTGAGACTGAAGCTTTCTTT.

This clonotype was seen a few times. The chain carries TRBV29-1 and TRBJ1-2; 11 bases align to TRBD1. CDR1 and CDR2 (germline): SQVTM, ANQGSEA. The J segment lost 0 bases and the V segment lost 4 bases, leaving 4 bases of the junction unmatched. This CDR3 region has 15 residues. CDR3: CSVGTGGAPNYGYTF. The CDR3 DNA is TGCAGCGTTGGGACAGGGGGCGCCCCTAACTATGGCTACACCTTC.

This clonotype occurred many times. The rearrangement joins TRBV3-1 to TRBJ1-4; D is ambiguous. This CDR3 contains 16 residues. V was shortened by 0 bases and J by 0 bases, with 8 bases between the two germline ends. Per germline, CDR1 LGHDT and CDR2 YNNKEL (reference sequence). The CDR3 sequence is CASSQDGGPTNEKLFF. CDR3 sequence (DNA): TGTGCCAGCAGCCAAGATGGAGGGCCAACTAATGAAAAACTGTTTTTT.

This clonotype was recorded a few times. The V call is TRBV7-9, the J call TRBJ2-7, with D unclear. The CDR3 length is 14 residues. V lost 5 bases and J 1 base, leaving 12 bases between the germline ends. Germline lookup yields CDR1 SEHNR and CDR2 FQNEAQ (reference sequence). Here the CDR3 reads CASSPDAYSYEQYF. The CDR3 coding sequence is TGTGCCAGCAGCCCGGACGCATATTCCTACGAGCAGTACTTC.

The chain uses TRBV7-9 and TRBJ2-2; D gene unclear. V lost 1 base, J lost 6 bases, and 9 bases lay in between. In germline, CDR1 is SEHNR, CDR2 FQNEAQ (reference sequence). The CDR3 consists of 14 residues. DNA of the CDR3: TGTGCCAGCAGCTTAGACTTGGCCGCCGGGGAGCTGTTTTTT. It encodes CASSLDLAAGELFF.

The rearrangement links TRBV27 to TRBJ2-5; 10 bases agree with TRBD1. CDR3 length: 21 residues. V lost 6 bases to trimming and J lost 0 bases; unmatched junction nucleotides: 22. CDR1 MNHEY and CDR2 SMNVEV come from the germline V gene (reference sequence). The CDR3 here is CASSTLPGQGTIEGYQETQYF. CDR3 sequence (DNA): TGTGCCAGCAGCACGCTTCCGGGACAGGGGACCATCGAGGGGTACCAAGAGACCCAGTACTTC.

CDR3 bases: TGTGCCAGCAGCTTAGGGAGCGGGGGGGTTGGGGATACGCAGTATTTT. The encoded protein is CASSLGSGGVGDTQYF. The chain links TRBV7-8 to TRBJ2-3; TRBD2 matches at 10 bases. CDR3 length: 16 residues. After removal of 1 base from V and 6 bases from J, the junction contained 7 bases not matched to a gene. Germline CDR1 is SGHVS and CDR2 is FQNEAQ.

V usage is TRBV5-1 and J usage is TRBJ1-5; perhaps TRBD1 as D (5 bases). The V end was cut by 0 bases, the J end by 1 base, with 11 bases between. Looked up from germline, CDR1 is SGHRS and CDR2 is YFSETQ. This CDR3 has 16 amino acids. The CDR3 is CASSLGAGYSNQPQHF. As DNA, the CDR3 is TGCGCCAGCAGCTTGGGGGCAGGGTACAGCAATCAGCCCCAGCATTTT. Supplemented by reference TRBV5-1 and TRBJ1-5, the full variable domain reads KAGVTQTPRYLIKTRGQQVTLSCSPISGHRSVSWYQQTPGQGLQFLFEYFSETQRNKGNFPGRFSGRQFSNSRSEMNVSTLELGDSALYLCASSLGAGYSNQPQHFGDGTRLSIL.

This clonotype was seen many times. The chain couples TRBV20-1 to TRBJ2-7; 9 bases are shared with TRBD2. CDR3 length: 15 residues. Unmatched junction bases numbered 10, after V lost 1 base and J lost 6 bases. Germline V CDR1 and CDR2: DFQATT, SNEGSKA (reference sequence). CDR3 DNA: TGCAGTGCTAGAGCCTCTGCTAGCGGGGCCCTCGAGCAGTACTTC. Its translation is CSARASASGALEQYF.

This clonotype was counted at least ten times. The chain combines TRBV5-4 with TRBJ2-3; 12 bases agree with TRBD2. With 4 bases clipped from V and 0 bases from J, the junction kept 6 bases outside the gene matches. This CDR3 spans 17 amino acids. Germline CDR1 reads SGHNT; CDR2 reads YYREEE (reference sequence). The CDR3 DNA reads TGTGCCAGCAGCCCGCGGACTAGCGGGGCTAGCACAGATACGCAGTATTTT. This sequence encodes CASSPRTSGASTDTQYF.

This clonotype was detected only a few times. The chain combines TRBV11-2 with TRBJ1-2; 9 nucleotides agree with TRBD1. Losses at the gene ends were 4 bases for V and 4 bases for J; bases not matched to a gene: 16. The germline gives CDR1 SGHAT, CDR2 FQNNGV. The CDR3 has 18 amino acids. The CDR3 region has the DNA TGTGCCAGCAGCTCGTTACAGGGGGCACAGTCTCCTGTCTATGGCTACACCTTC. Amino acid sequence: CASSSLQGAQSPVYGYTF.

The chain recombines TRBV2 with TRBJ2-2, with TRBD1 matching 11 bases. The V segment lost 7 bases and the J segment 4 bases; nucleotides outside the gene matches: 5. Per the germline V gene, CDR1 is SNHLY and CDR2 is FYNNEI. CDR3 length: 15 residues. The CDR3 loop is CASIGQGAVTGELFF. The CDR3 bases are TGTGCCAGCATAGGACAGGGGGCTGTCACCGGGGAGCTGTTTTTT. The complete variable domain, with remaining parts taken from reference TRBV2 and TRBJ2-2, reads EPEVTQTPSHQVTQMGQEVILRCVPISNHLYFYWYRQILGQKVEFLVSFYNNEISEKSEIFDDQFSVERPDGSNFTLKIRSTKLEDSAMYFCASIGQGAVTGELFFGEGSRLTVL.

On this clonotype itself: A much larger clone lies a single base off, so this may be a read error. V is TRBV2 and J is TRBJ2-4, with D uncertain. The V and J ends lost 8 bases and 2 bases respectively, with 13 bases between them. Germline assignment: CDR1 SNHLY and CDR2 FYNNEI. CDR3 size: 14 residues. DNA for the CDR3: TGTGCCAGCGATCCGACAAGCTCCAAAAACATTCAGTACTTC. Its translation: CASDPTSSKNIQYF.

This sequence joins TRBV11-2 and TRBJ2-7; D not certain. Trimming shortened V by 0 bases and J by 1 base, and 10 bases separated the two germline ends. The CDR3 is made up of 15 amino acids. In germline, CDR1 is SGHAT, CDR2 FQNNGV. The chain's CDR3 is CASSLDSLGSYEQYF. The CDR3 nucleotides read TGTGCCAGCAGCTTAGATTCCTTAGGTTCCTACGAGCAGTACTTC.

The chain couples TRBV20-1 to TRBJ2-2, with 8 bases that match TRBD1. V lost 6 bases and J lost 4; bases outside the gene matches: 7. The length of the CDR3 is 14 residues. Germline CDR1 reads DFQATT; CDR2 reads SNEGSKA (reference sequence). DNA of the CDR3: TGCAGTGCAACGCGGACAGGGATCACCGGGGAGCTGTTTTTT. Translation gives CSATRTGITGELFF.

This clonotype has ten or more counts. CDR3 amino acids: CASSPKRTTVNYGYTF. CDR3 sequence (DNA): TGCGCCAGCAGCCCAAAGAGGACAACCGTGAACTATGGCTACACCTTC. The gene calls are TRBV5-1 and TRBJ1-2; tentative D call: TRBD1 (5 bases). There are 16 residues in the CDR3. Germline V gene lookup returns CDR1 SGHRS and CDR2 YFSETQ. Trimming removed 4 bases from V and 2 bases from J, with 18 bases in between. Complete variable domain (other parts from reference TRBV5-1 and TRBJ1-2): KAGVTQTPRYLIKTRGQQVTLSCSPISGHRSVSWYQQTPGQGLQFLFEYFSETQRNKGNFPGRFSGRQFSNSRSEMNVSTLELGDSALYLCASSPKRTTVNYGYTFGSGTRLTVV.

This clonotype was counted ten times or more. J is TRBJ1-1 and V is TRBV5-1, with a weak D call TRBD1 (5 bases). The CDR3 is 14 amino acids. V was shortened by 3 bases and J by 4 bases, with 13 bases between the two germline ends. From germline, CDR1 is SGHRS and CDR2 YFSETQ. CDR3 loop: CASSSTVSSTEAFF. Written as DNA, the CDR3 is TGCGCCAGCAGCTCGACAGTAAGTAGCACTGAAGCTTTCTTT. Filled out from reference TRBV5-1 and TRBJ1-1, the complete variable domain reads KAGVTQTPRYLIKTRGQQVTLSCSPISGHRSVSWYQQTPGQGLQFLFEYFSETQRNKGNFPGRFSGRQFSNSRSEMNVSTLELGDSALYLCASSSTVSSTEAFFGQGTRLTVV.

This clonotype was found many times. The chain joins TRBV15 to TRBJ2-3; TRBD2 might be the D (7 bases). The CDR3 spans 16 residues. V lost 10 bases and J lost 1, with 21 bases in between. The germline V gene encodes CDR1 LNHNV and CDR2 YYDKDF (reference sequence). The CDR3 loop reads CASRGSRGAGTDTQYF. The CDR3 coding sequence is TGTGCCAGCCGAGGGAGCCGGGGGGCCGGCACAGATACGCAGTATTTT.

This clonotype was counted between two and nine times. The chain recombines TRBV5-1 with TRBJ2-2; no reliable D call. Germline CDR1 SGHRS, CDR2 YFSETQ. There are 17 residues in the CDR3. V was pared by 0 bases and J by 4 bases, with 16 bases between. CDR3 region: CASSLGGWITITGELFF. DNA of the CDR3: TGCGCCAGCAGCTTGGGAGGTTGGATTACGATCACCGGGGAGCTGTTTTTT.